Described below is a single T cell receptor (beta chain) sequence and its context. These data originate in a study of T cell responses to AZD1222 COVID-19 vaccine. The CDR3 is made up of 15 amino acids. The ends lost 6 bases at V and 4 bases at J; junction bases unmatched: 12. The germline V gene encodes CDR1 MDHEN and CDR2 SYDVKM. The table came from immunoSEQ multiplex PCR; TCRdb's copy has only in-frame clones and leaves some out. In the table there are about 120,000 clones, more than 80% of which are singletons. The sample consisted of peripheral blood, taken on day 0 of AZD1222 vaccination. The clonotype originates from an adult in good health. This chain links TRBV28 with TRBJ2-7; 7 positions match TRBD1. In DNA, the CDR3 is TGTGCCAGCAGCGTACAAGACAGGGTAAAATACGAGCAGTACTTC. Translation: CASSVQDRVKYEQYF.